This is a list of T cell receptor beta chains from one sample in a study of shared clonotypes between healthy human individuals. Clones were sequenced by immunoSEQ multiplex PCR, and TCRdb holds only the in-frame ones, with some missing. The table records about 960,000 clones, approximately 80% of them present only once. Sequencing input: memory CD4+ T cells sorted from blood. The receptors were gathered from a man between 18 and 29 years old in good health. CDR3s leave out the opening cysteine and the closing phenylalanine or tryptophan. The D gene is left open where the match is weak.

>TRBV19|TRBJ1-5|-
ASSIGKGNQPQH
>TRBV5-6|TRBJ2-2|TRBD2
ASSPMLRERSTGELF
>TRBV5-1|TRBJ2-7|-
ASSLGTASYEQY
>TRBV5-6|TRBJ2-7|TRBD1
ASSITGTGALYEQY
>TRBV10-3|TRBJ2-1|-
AIRADSSNEQF
>TRBV5-1|TRBJ2-6|-
ASSSRTASGANVLT
>TRBV7-3|TRBJ2-5|-
ASSLWSGETQY
>TRBV7-6|TRBJ1-1|TRBD1
ASSLYPPGTGLNTEAF
>TRBV19|TRBJ2-1|TRBD2
ASSKKRDFSLYNEQF
>TRBV2|TRBJ2-3|-
ASAGTFTDTQY
>TRBV30|TRBJ1-4|-
AWGMGGTNEKLF
>TRBV14|TRBJ2-7|-
ASTPAAGARYEQY
>TRBV5-1|TRBJ2-2|-
ASSPGVTGELF
>TRBV12-5|TRBJ1-4|TRBD1
ASGLVGQGNEKLF